This T cell receptor (beta chain) was profiled in a study of blood T cell repertoires in COVID-19. On the study more broadly: PBMCs, B-cell-depleted T cells, or T cells provided the cDNA or gDNA that made up the material.

Sequencing was performed with immunoSEQ multiplex PCR; in TCRdb, only in-frame clones are kept and a portion is missing. In the table there are more than 150,000 clones, around 80% of which are singletons. Individuals drawn from under 30 US areas were about 18 to 90 years old. In assigning cohorts, the study relied on participant-reported clinical history. Between the trimmed V and J ends, which lost 0 bases and 3 bases, there was a span of 6 bases. The CDR3 has 14 residues. CDR1 LGHDT and CDR2 YNNKEL come from the germline V gene (reference sequence). The sample consisted of PBMCs or T cells enriched from blood (not recorded which). The chain is built from TRBV3-1 (or the pseudogene TRBV3-2) and TRBJ2-1; no firm D call. The origin of this receptor is a woman aged 55-70 years who had recovered from COVID-19. The chain's CDR3 is CASSQDLFYNEQFF. CDR3 nucleotide sequence: TGTGCCAGCAGCCAAGATCTATTCTACAATGAGCAGTTCTTC.